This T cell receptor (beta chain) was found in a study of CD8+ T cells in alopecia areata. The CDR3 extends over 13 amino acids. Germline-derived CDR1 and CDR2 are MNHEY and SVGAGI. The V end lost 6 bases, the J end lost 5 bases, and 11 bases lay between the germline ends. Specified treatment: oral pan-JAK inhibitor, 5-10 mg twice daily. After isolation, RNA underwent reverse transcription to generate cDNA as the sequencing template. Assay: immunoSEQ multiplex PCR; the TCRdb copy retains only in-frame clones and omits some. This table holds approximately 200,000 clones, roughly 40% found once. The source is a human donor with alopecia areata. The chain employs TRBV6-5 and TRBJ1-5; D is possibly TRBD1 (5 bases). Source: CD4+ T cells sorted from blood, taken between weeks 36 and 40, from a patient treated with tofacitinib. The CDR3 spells CASRADRYQPQHF. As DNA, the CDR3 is TGTGCCAGCAGAGCCGACAGATATCAGCCCCAGCATTTT.